These T cell receptor beta chains were read from a single sample in a study of CD8 T cells in Susac syndrome. One entry per CDR3 protein, called by TCRdb with MiXCR from the immunoSEQ multiplex PCR reads. The sample shows 150,000 to 200,000 distinct CDR3 sequences, about 90% of them seen only once. What was sequenced was CD4+ T cells from PBMCs. The receptor source for this set is a human donor in good health. The CDR3 runs from the conserved cysteine through the conserved F or W. The D gene is left open where the match is weak. Where a row states a size, it is once, few, many or the class of an expanded clone; other rows omit it.

V	J	D	size	DNA	CDR3
TRBV6-5	TRBJ1-2	TRBD1	.	TGTGCCAGCAGTTTCGGGACAGGGGAACCCTTTAGCTATGGCTACACCTTC	CASSFGTGEPFSYGYTF
TRBV7-2	TRBJ1-6	.	.	TGTGCCAGCAGCTTAATGTCCAGGCAGAGCTATTCACCCCTCCACTTT	CASSLMSRQSYSPLHF
TRBV20-1	TRBJ2-1	.	.	TGCAGTGCTGAACGGTCGCCCTCCTACAATGAGCAGTTCTTC	CSAERSPSYNEQFF
TRBV20-1	TRBJ2-2	TRBD2	.	TGCAGTGCTAGAGGGGTAGCGGGAACCGGGGAGCTGTTTTTT	CSARGVAGTGELFF
TRBV5-6	TRBJ2-3	.	.	TGTGCCAGCGGCCCTAAGGGTCGGGATACGCAGTATTTT	CASGPKGRDTQYF
TRBV24-1	TRBJ1-2	TRBD1	.	TGTGCCACCAGTGAAGGGGACAGCGGGTATGGCTACACCTTC	CATSEGDSGYGYTF
TRBV4-1	TRBJ1-3	.	.	TGCGCCAGCAGCCAAGGTGACAGCTATTCTGGAAACACCATATATTTT	CASSQGDSYSGNTIYF
TRBV20-1	TRBJ2-1	.	once	TGCAGTGCTAGCCGGGACTCCCGCTTGGGCGAGCAGTTCTTC	CSASRDSRLGEQFF
TRBV7-9	TRBJ2-1	.	.	TGTGCCAGCAGCTTAGTGGATGAGCAGTTCTTC	CASSLVDEQFF
TRBV24-1	TRBJ2-7	.	.	TGTGCCACCAGTGATTCCCGCAGGGCCTACGAGCAGTACTTC	CATSDSRRAYEQYF
TRBV9	TRBJ2-2	TRBD2	.	TGTGCCAGCAGCGTGGGAGGGGTCTGGAACACCGGGGAGCTGTTTTTT	CASSVGGVWNTGELFF
TRBV28	TRBJ2-1	TRBD1	.	TGTGCCAGCAGTTTATTACAGGGGGCCTACAATGAGCAGTTCTTC	CASSLLQGAYNEQFF
TRBV9	TRBJ2-7	TRBD2	once	TGTGCCAGCAGCGTAGGGAGCGGGAGGGCCTACGAGCAGTACTTC	CASSVGSGRAYEQYF
TRBV2	TRBJ1-2	.	once	TGTGCCAGCAGGCAGGACCGACCGCTGACGTATGGCTACACCTTC	CASRQDRPLTYGYTF
TRBV7-9	TRBJ2-3	.	.	TGTGCCAGCACACCGACGGGGGTCACAGATACGCAGTATTTT	CASTPTGVTDTQYF
TRBV20-1	TRBJ2-1	.	.	TGCAGTGCTAGAGAGCCCCAGACCTACAATGAGCAGTTCTTC	CSAREPQTYNEQFF
TRBV7-2	TRBJ2-1	.	few	TGTGCCAGCAGCTTAGAGCGAAGCTCCTACAATGAGCAGTTCTTC	CASSLERSSYNEQFF
TRBV5-1	TRBJ1-3	.	.	TGCGCCAGCAGCTTGGAAGGAAACACCATATATTTT	CASSLEGNTIYF
TRBV4-3	TRBJ2-1	.	.	TGCGCCAGCAGCCAAGGCCTCGGAGGTGAGCAGTTCTTC	CASSQGLGGEQFF
TRBV19	TRBJ1-2	TRBD1	.	TGTGCCAGTCCTTACTCCATAGGGGGCGGCTACACCTTC	CASPYSIGGGYTF
TRBV5-1	TRBJ2-6	.	.	TGCGCCAGCAGCTCTATCACCAGGGTTTTGGGGGCCAACGTCCTGACTTTC	CASSSITRVLGANVLTF
TRBV24-1	TRBJ2-5	TRBD1	.	TGTGCCACCAGTGATCGGGGACAGGGGGTACGAGAGACCCAGTACTTC	CATSDRGQGVRETQYF
TRBV19	TRBJ2-1	TRBD2	.	TGTGCCAGTAGTATCCAGACTAGCGGGAGGACCAATGAGCAGTTCTTC	CASSIQTSGRTNEQFF
TRBV28	TRBJ2-1	.	.	TGTGCCAGCCAAGTCCGAGGAAATGAGCAGTTCTTC	CASQVRGNEQFF
TRBV5-1	TRBJ1-3	.	.	TGCGCCAGCAGCTTGGTCGGGGCGGGAAACACCATATATTTT	CASSLVGAGNTIYF
TRBV19	TRBJ2-7	TRBD2	.	TGTGCCAGTACAATAGCGGGAGGGCCAACCGTCTACGAGCAGTACTTC	CASTIAGGPTVYEQYF